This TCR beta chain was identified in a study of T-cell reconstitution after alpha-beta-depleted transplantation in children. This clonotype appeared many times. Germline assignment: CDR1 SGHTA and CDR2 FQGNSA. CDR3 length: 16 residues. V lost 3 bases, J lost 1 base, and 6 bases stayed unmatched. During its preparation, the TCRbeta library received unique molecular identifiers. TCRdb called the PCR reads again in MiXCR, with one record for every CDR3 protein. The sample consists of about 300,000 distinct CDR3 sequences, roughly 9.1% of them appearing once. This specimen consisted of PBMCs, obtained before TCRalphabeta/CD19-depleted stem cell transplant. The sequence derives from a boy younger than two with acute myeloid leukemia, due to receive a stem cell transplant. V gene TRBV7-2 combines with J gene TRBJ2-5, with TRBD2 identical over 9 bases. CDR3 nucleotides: TGTGCCAGCAGCTTGATTCCTAGCGGGGTCCAAGAGACCCAGTACTTC. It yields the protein CASSLIPSGVQETQYF.